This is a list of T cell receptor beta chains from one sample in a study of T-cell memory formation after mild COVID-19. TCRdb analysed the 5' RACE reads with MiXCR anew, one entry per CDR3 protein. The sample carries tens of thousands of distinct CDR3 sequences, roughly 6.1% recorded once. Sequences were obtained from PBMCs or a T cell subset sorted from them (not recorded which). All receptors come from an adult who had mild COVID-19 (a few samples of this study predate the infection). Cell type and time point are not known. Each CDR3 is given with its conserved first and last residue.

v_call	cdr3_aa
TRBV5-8	CASSPWPWNYGYTF
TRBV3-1	CASSFLQKSEAFF
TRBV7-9	CASSLVAGDYGYTF
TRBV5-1	CASSSQGVGELFF
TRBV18	CASSPQAGGGEQFF
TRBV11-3	CASDGSLREGEHEQYF
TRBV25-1	CASRPGGRGRNEQFF
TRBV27	CASSFTGPKWGETQYF
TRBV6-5	CASSYSGRGGNTIYF
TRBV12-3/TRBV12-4	CASSWTGGEQYF
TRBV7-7	CASSLRADRGTGELFF
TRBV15	CATSRDWASGRVTYEQYF
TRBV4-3	CASSLTGAGYEQYF
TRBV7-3	CASSLSSKDEQFF
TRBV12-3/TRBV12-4	CASSFEAKNIQYF
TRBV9	CASSAGGASYNEQFF
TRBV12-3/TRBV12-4	CASRFGTARAFF
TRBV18	CASSPSAGGFYGYTF
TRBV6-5	CASSYSLGQAYYGSYEQYF
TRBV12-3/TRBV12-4	CASSFRQGGSYNEQFF
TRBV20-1	CSAPGQPYEQYF